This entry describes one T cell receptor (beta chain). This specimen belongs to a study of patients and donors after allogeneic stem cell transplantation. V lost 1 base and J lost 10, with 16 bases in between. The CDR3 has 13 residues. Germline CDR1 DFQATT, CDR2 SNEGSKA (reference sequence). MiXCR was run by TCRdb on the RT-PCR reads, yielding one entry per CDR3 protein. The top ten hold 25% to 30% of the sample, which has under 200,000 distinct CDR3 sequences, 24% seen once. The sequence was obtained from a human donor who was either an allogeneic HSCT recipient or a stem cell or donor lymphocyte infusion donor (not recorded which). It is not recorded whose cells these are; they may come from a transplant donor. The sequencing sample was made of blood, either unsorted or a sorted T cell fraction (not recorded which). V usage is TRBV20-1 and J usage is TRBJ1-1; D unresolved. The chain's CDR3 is CSARALGGIGAFF. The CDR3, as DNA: TGCAGTGCTAGAGCATTGGGAGGGATTGGAGCTTTCTTT.